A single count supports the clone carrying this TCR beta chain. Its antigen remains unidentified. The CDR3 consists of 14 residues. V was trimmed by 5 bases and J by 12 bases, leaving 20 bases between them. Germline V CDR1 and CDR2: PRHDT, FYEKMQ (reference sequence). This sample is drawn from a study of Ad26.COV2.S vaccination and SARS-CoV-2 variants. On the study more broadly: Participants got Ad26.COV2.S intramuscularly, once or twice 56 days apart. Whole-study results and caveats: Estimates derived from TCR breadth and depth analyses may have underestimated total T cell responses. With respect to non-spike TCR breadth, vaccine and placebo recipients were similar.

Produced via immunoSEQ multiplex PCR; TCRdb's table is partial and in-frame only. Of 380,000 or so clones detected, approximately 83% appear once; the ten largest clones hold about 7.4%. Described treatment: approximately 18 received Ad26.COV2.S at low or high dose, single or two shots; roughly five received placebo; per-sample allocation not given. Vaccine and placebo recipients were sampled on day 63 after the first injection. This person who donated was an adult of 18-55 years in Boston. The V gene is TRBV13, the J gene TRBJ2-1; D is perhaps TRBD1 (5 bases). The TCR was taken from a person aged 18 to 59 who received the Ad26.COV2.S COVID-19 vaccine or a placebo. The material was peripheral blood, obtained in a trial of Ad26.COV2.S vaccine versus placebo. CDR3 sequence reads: CASSPPDSSWWQFF. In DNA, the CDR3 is TGTGCCAGCAGCCCACCTGACAGCTCTTGGTGGCAGTTCTTC.